This TCR beta chain was recorded in a study of CD8+CD57+ T cells in acquired aplastic anemia. Background on the study: 3 to 3.5 ug was the average amount of DNA from sorted CD4+ and CD8+ cells.

Germline CDR1 is DFQATT and CDR2 is SNEGSKA (reference sequence). The CDR3 has 14 residues. V lost 3 bases to trimming and J lost 1 base; unmatched junction nucleotides: 3. Of note for this clonotype: Its antigen remains unidentified.

TCR beta VDJ and CDR3 profiles were obtained from a genomic DNA template. TCRdb called the reads again in MiXCR, with one record for every CDR3 protein. The sample has about 150,000 distinct CDR3 sequences, about 48% seen once. By flow cytometry, patients selected for sequencing had shown an expansion of CD8+CD57+ cells. The diagnosis in all patients was severe acquired aplastic anemia. Study conclusions and caveats: Patients and controls had in common 25 to 35 CD8+ CDR3 sequences.

The rearrangement joins TRBV20-1 to TRBJ2-3; 8 bases match TRBD2. Source material: sorted CD4+, CD8+, or CD8+CD57+ T cells (not recorded which) from PBMCs. The receptor comes from a human donor with aplastic anemia. CDR3: CSARFSGGTDTQYF. The CDR3 DNA is TGCAGTGCTAGGTTTAGCGGGGGCACAGATACGCAGTATTTT.